A selection of T cell receptor beta chains follows, all from one sample in a study of response to subunit inactivated influenza vaccine. From the RT-PCR reads, TCRdb called clonotypes with MiXCR, one entry per CDR3 protein. The repertoire holds about 520,000 distinct CDR3 sequences, more than 7% seen once, with roughly 14% in the top ten. Sequencing used PBMCs from blood, obtained approximately 25 months after vaccination. Source of these receptors: a man between 50 and 69 years old who received an inactivated influenza vaccine. Both conserved end residues are part of each CDR3. The D gene is left open where the match is weak. A clone size is listed for some rows: how often the clone was seen (once, few, many), or a class if it is expanded.

V,D,J,size,DNA,CDR3
TRBV4-1,NA,TRBJ2-7,few,TGCGCCAGCAGCCAAGTCGGGCGGGCTCTCCCCTACGAGCAGTACTTC,CASSQVGRALPYEQYF
TRBV2,TRBD1,TRBJ2-4,few,TGTGCCAGCAGCCCGGGACAGGCCACAGCCAAAAACATTCAGTACTTC,CASSPGQATAKNIQYF
TRBV4-3,NA,TRBJ1-5,many,TGCGCCAGCAGCCAAGATGTGCTGAACAGGGCGCCCCAGCATTTT,CASSQDVLNRAPQHF
TRBV12-3/TRBV12-4,TRBD2,TRBJ2-7,many,TGTGCCAGCAGTTCCCGTCGGACTAGCGGGTTCCCATACGAGCAGTACTTC,CASSSRRTSGFPYEQYF
TRBV7-2,NA,TRBJ2-2,NA,TGTGCCAGCAGCTTAGCAGGGGCCCAGGGCACCGGGGAGCTGTTTTTT,CASSLAGAQGTGELFF
TRBV28,TRBD1,TRBJ1-2,NA,TGTGCCAGCAGGCCCGAGGACAGGAGATATGGCTACACCTTC,CASRPEDRRYGYTF
TRBV7-2,TRBD2,TRBJ2-7,many,TGTGCCAGCAGCCCCGGGACTAGCGGACGAACCTACGAGCAGTACTTC,CASSPGTSGRTYEQYF
TRBV20-1,TRBD1,TRBJ1-2,few,TGCAGTGCTAGGAACCGGGACAGGGGGCTCGATGGCTACACCTTC,CSARNRDRGLDGYTF
TRBV12-3/TRBV12-4,NA,TRBJ2-7,NA,TGTGCCAGTATGGGGGCGGCCTACGAGCAGTACTTC,CASMGAAYEQYF
TRBV12-3/TRBV12-4,NA,TRBJ2-7,few,TGTGCCAGCAGTTTATACGGGGTCTACGAGCAGTACTTC,CASSLYGVYEQYF
TRBV20-1,NA,TRBJ2-1,NA,TGCAGTGCTAGAGATAAGGCTAGCTACAATGAGCAGTTCTTC,CSARDKASYNEQFF
TRBV20-1,TRBD2,TRBJ2-7,NA,TGCAGTGCTACCCCGGGGGGGGAGCAGTACTTC,CSATPGGEQYF
TRBV3-1,NA,TRBJ2-3,few,TGTGCCAGCAGCCACGACCGGGCGGTCTTTGATACGCAGTATTTT,CASSHDRAVFDTQYF
TRBV10-3,NA,TRBJ2-3,many,TGTGCCATCAGTGATTACGCACGGGGCACAGATACGCAGTATTTT,CAISDYARGTDTQYF
TRBV20-1,NA,TRBJ1-5,many,TGCAGTGCTAGAGAGCCTAATCAGCCCCAGCATTTT,CSAREPNQPQHF
TRBV7-3,NA,TRBJ2-6,few,TGTGCCAGCAGCGCACACTCTGGGGCCAACGTCCTGACTTTC,CASSAHSGANVLTF
TRBV5-1,TRBD1,TRBJ2-3,NA,TGCGCCAGCAGCTCTGACAGGGATGTCGATACGCAGTATTTT,CASSSDRDVDTQYF
TRBV20-1,NA,TRBJ2-3,few,TGCAGCTCCCGACATAGCACAGATACGCAGTATTTT,CSSRHSTDTQYF
TRBV12-3/TRBV12-4,NA,TRBJ2-2,many,TGTGCCAGCAGCCGGACGGGAAAAACCGGGGAGCTGTTTTTT,CASSRTGKTGELFF
TRBV5-1,NA,TRBJ2-2,many,TGCGCCAGCAGTCAGGGTTCCACCGGGGAGCTGTTTTTT,CASSQGSTGELFF
TRBV7-8,NA,TRBJ2-6,NA,TGTGCCAGCAGCTACCGTACTAGCCGGGCAGCTGGGGCCAACGTCCTGACTTTC,CASSYRTSRAAGANVLTF
TRBV15,TRBD1,TRBJ2-1,few,TGTGCCACCAGCAGGGGACAGGTTTTGAATGAGCAGTTCTTC,CATSRGQVLNEQFF
TRBV7-2,TRBD2,TRBJ2-3,many,TGTGCCAGCAGCCTCGGGACTAGCGGGGGGGCCACAGATACGCAGTATTTT,CASSLGTSGGATDTQYF
TRBV6-1,NA,TRBJ2-1,many,TGTGCCAGCATCCTCAGGGCGACCAGATACAATGAGCAGTTCTTC,CASILRATRYNEQFF
TRBV12-3/TRBV12-4,NA,TRBJ1-1,few,TGTGCCAGCAGTTTTGCCGGGACGGAGAACGGAGCTTTCTTT,CASSFAGTENGAFF
TRBV5-1,NA,TRBJ2-5,NA,TGCGCCAGCAGCCGGGCGGTGGGAGTCAGCCAGACCCAGTACTTC,CASSRAVGVSQTQYF
TRBV5-8,NA,TRBJ1-1,NA,TGTGCCAGCAGCTTGGGACAGCCTCAGGACACTGAAGCTTTCTTT,CASSLGQPQDTEAFF
TRBV4-3,NA,TRBJ2-6,NA,TGCGCCAGCAGCCCATCTTTTGACAGCCCGTTCTCTGGGGCCAACGTCCTGACTTTC,CASSPSFDSPFSGANVLTF
TRBV11-2,NA,TRBJ2-7,NA,TGTGCCAGCAGCGCCCCCCTAAAGGGAGGGGACATTACCTACGAGCAGTACTTC,CASSAPLKGGDITYEQYF
TRBV10-3,NA,TRBJ2-1,few,TGTGCCATCACCAAAACGGGGGAGAACTACAATGAGCAGTTCTTC,CAITKTGENYNEQFF
TRBV5-6,NA,TRBJ1-2,NA,TGTGCCAGCAGCTTGGGGCCTGGGGGAACCGGCTACACCTTC,CASSLGPGGTGYTF
TRBV20-1,TRBD2,TRBJ2-1,few,TGCAGTGCTTATAGACTAGCGGGAGGGCATGAGCAGTTCTTC,CSAYRLAGGHEQFF
TRBV7-8,TRBD2,TRBJ2-5,NA,TGTGCCAGCAGCTTGGGGACGGGGGGAGTCAAAGAGACCCAGTACTTC,CASSLGTGGVKETQYF
TRBV6-1,TRBD2,TRBJ2-3,many,TGTGCCAGCAGAGCGCCGGGACTAGGGACAGATACGCAGTATTTT,CASRAPGLGTDTQYF
TRBV7-9,NA,TRBJ1-2,few,TGTGCCAGCAGCTCAAGGGACGCACGAGGGGACTATGGCTACACCTTC,CASSSRDARGDYGYTF
TRBV3-1,TRBD1,TRBJ2-2,many,TGTGCCAGCAGCCCAAACCCAGGGGGTGGCACCGGGGAGCTGTTTTTT,CASSPNPGGGTGELFF
TRBV9,NA,TRBJ2-6,few,TGTGCCAGCAGCGTAGAACCAAGCCCATCGGCCAACGTCCTGACTTTC,CASSVEPSPSANVLTF
TRBV29-1,NA,TRBJ1-2,NA,TGCAGCGCCCTCCACAGGGATAACTATGGCTACACCTTC,CSALHRDNYGYTF
TRBV3-1,NA,TRBJ2-5,NA,TGTGCCAGCAGCTATGGGGGTTCGACCCAGTACTTC,CASSYGGSTQYF
TRBV9,NA,TRBJ2-6,NA,TGTGCCAGCAGCGTAGTCCCTGGGGCCAACGTCCTGACTTTC,CASSVVPGANVLTF
TRBV7-2,NA,TRBJ2-5,many,TGTGCCAGCAGCTTTTTTGGGTTCCAAGAGACCCAGTACTTC,CASSFFGFQETQYF
TRBV5-1,NA,TRBJ1-6,NA,TGCGCCAGCAGCTTGGGAGGGATTAATTCACCCCTCCACTTT,CASSLGGINSPLHF
TRBV4-2,NA,TRBJ2-1,few,TGTGCCAGCAGCGGGGTCCTCAGCTCCTACAATGAGCAGTTCTTC,CASSGVLSSYNEQFF
TRBV5-1,NA,TRBJ2-2,few,TGCGCCAGCAGGAGTGAGCCAGGGTACGGGGAGCTGTTTTTT,CASRSEPGYGELFF
TRBV6-1,NA,TRBJ1-6,NA,TGTGCCAGCAGCCCGATCGACTGGAATTCACCCCTCCACTTT,CASSPIDWNSPLHF
TRBV10-3,TRBD1,TRBJ2-1,few,TGTGCCATCAGTGAGTCACAGGGGGGTTACAATGAGCAGTTCTTC,CAISESQGGYNEQFF
TRBV6-1,NA,TRBJ2-7,NA,TGTGCCAGCAGGAGGGACGGCTACGAGCAGTACTTC,CASRRDGYEQYF
TRBV4-2,NA,TRBJ2-2,few,TGTGCCAGCAGCCAAGTCCCCAGTAACACCGGGGAGCTGTTTTTT,CASSQVPSNTGELFF
TRBV10-3,NA,TRBJ2-1,many,TGTGCCATCAGTGAGAGGCCCGGCGATGAGCAGTTCTTC,CAISERPGDEQFF
TRBV6-2/TRBV6-3,NA,TRBJ2-1,few,TGTGCCAGCGGCTGGAGTGACAATGAGCAGTTCTTC,CASGWSDNEQFF
TRBV6-2/TRBV6-3,NA,TRBJ1-2,many,TGTGCCAGCAGTACCGCGGGACGCACCTATGGCTACACCTTC,CASSTAGRTYGYTF
TRBV12-3/TRBV12-4,NA,TRBJ1-6,many,TGTGCCAGCAGAGATTTCAATTCACCCCTCCACTTT,CASRDFNSPLHF
TRBV7-2,NA,TRBJ1-1,NA,TGTGCCAGCAGCTTAGAAGCACCGGGGATGTCTGAAGCTTTCTTT,CASSLEAPGMSEAFF
TRBV7-2,NA,TRBJ2-2,few,TGTGCCAGCAGCTTCACACAATTACCGAACACCGGGGAGCTGTTTTTT,CASSFTQLPNTGELFF
TRBV5-1,TRBD2,TRBJ2-2,few,TGCGCCAGCAGCGGTGGGACTAGCCTGTCCGGGGAGCTGTTTTTT,CASSGGTSLSGELFF
TRBV20-1,TRBD2,TRBJ2-3,NA,TGCAGTGCCGGAGCGGGGAGCACAGATACGCAGTATTTT,CSAGAGSTDTQYF
TRBV12-3/TRBV12-4,NA,TRBJ1-5,many,TGTGCCAGCAGCTGGTTGGGCAATCAGCCCCAGCATTTT,CASSWLGNQPQHF
TRBV5-1,TRBD2,TRBJ2-7,NA,TGCGCCAGCAGCCCCGTAGCGGGAGCGGCAAACGAGCAGTACTTC,CASSPVAGAANEQYF
TRBV30,TRBD1,TRBJ1-1,NA,TGTGCCTGGAGGGGACAGGGGGCAACTGAAGCTTTCTTT,CAWRGQGATEAFF